These 27 T cell receptor beta chains came from one sample sequenced in a study of shared clonotypes between healthy human individuals (dated by TCRdb to 2018 to 2020). The library relied on the immunoSEQ multiplex PCR assay. Sourced from immuneACCESS, this table was stored by TCRdb with only in-frame sequences that have V and J called. A share of the clones is absent; for the studies checked, an unresolved V gene accounts for under half, and the remainder has no known explanation. The sample data list 2 million to 2.5 million clones, and approximately 95% of these were observed just once. Clones ranked in the top ten supply around 0.4% of the sample. Source material: naive CD4+ T cells from PBMCs. What the cell subset or site label conveys for this sample: CD45RA+ positively selected. The receptor set was obtained from a man aged 18-30 years in good health. Some clones in this sample may be carry-over from other donors' samples.

Note on this clone: Other nucleotide sequences from this sample produce the same CDR3. The CDR3 protein is CAISESRQPQHF. The CDR3 DNA reads as TGTGCCATCAGTGAGTCGAGACAGCCCCAGCATTTT. The chain is built from TRBV10-3 and TRBJ1-5; D gene uncertain. V gave up 0 bases and J gave up 7 bases, with 4 bases separating them. The CDR3 length is 12 residues. Germline V gives CDR1 ENHRY, CDR2 SYGVKD.

V and J are TRBV5-1 and TRBJ2-7; perhaps TRBD1 as D (5 bases). Trimming removed 3 bases at V and 2 bases at J, with 12 bases between. Germline loops: CDR1 SGHRS, CDR2 YFSETQ. The CDR3 contains 14 residues. CDR3 sequence (DNA): TGCGCCAGCAGCTCCCAGGCAGGGACCTACGAGCAGTACTTC. Protein product: CASSSQAGTYEQYF. Complete variable domain (other parts from reference TRBV5-1 and TRBJ2-7): KAGVTQTPRYLIKTRGQQVTLSCSPISGHRSVSWYQQTPGQGLQFLFEYFSETQRNKGNFPGRFSGRQFSNSRSEMNVSTLELGDSALYLCASSSQAGTYEQYFGPGTRLTVT.

The J gene is TRBJ2-1, the V gene TRBV20-1; D uncertain. This CDR3 region has 11 residues. Deletions cut 4 bases from V and 9 bases from J, with 10 bases between. Germline CDR1 is DFQATT and CDR2 is SNEGSKA (reference sequence). This CDR3 is CSAKVPPEQFF. The CDR3 bases are TGCAGTGCTAAGGTTCCCCCTGAGCAGTTCTTC.

In the case of this clone: Other DNA sequences in the sample encode the same CDR3. The V gene is TRBV28, the J gene TRBJ2-7; 10 bases agree with TRBD1. V dropped 5 bases and J dropped 4; count of bases not matched to a gene: 5. Germline-derived CDR1 and CDR2 are MDHEN and SYDVKM. CDR3 size: 14 residues. CDR3 region: CASSRQGASYEQYF. CDR3 bases: TGTGCCAGCAGTAGACAGGGGGCATCATACGAGCAGTACTTC.

The chain joins TRBV30 to TRBJ2-3, with 13 nucleotides matching TRBD2. The CDR3 is 15 residues long. Germline values: CDR1 GTSNPN, CDR2 SVGIG (reference sequence). Trimming at V came to 4 bases and at J to 6 bases, leaving 7 bases not matched to a gene. CDR3: CAWTPGLAGSDTQYF. DNA for the CDR3: TGTGCCTGGACCCCGGGACTAGCGGGATCCGATACGCAGTATTTT.

J is TRBJ2-3 and V is TRBV5-1; D gene unclear. The CDR3 runs 14 residues. Trimming took off 5 bases at V and 4 bases at J, with 14 bases between the two ends. Per the germline V gene, CDR1 is SGHRS and CDR2 is YFSETQ. In nucleotides, the CDR3 is TGCGCCAGCAGAAACTCTAATTGGGCAGATACGCAGTATTTT. It is translated as CASRNSNWADTQYF.

The chain employs TRBV6-1 and TRBJ2-7; 15 nucleotides agree with TRBD2. In germline, CDR1 is MNHNS, CDR2 SASEGT. The CDR3 spans 15 residues. The V segment lost 8 bases and the J segment 0 bases; nucleotides outside the gene matches: 2. The CDR3, as DNA: TGTGCCAGCGGGACTAGCGGGGGGAGCTCCTACGAGCAGTACTTC. Translated: CASGTSGGSSYEQYF.

This chain's CDR3 is CASSDGTGGETQYF. The DNA of the CDR3 is TGCGCCAGCAGCGACGGGACAGGGGGAGAGACCCAGTACTTC. The chain couples TRBV5-1 to TRBJ2-5; 11 nucleotides match TRBD1. Germline V CDR1 and CDR2: SGHRS, YFSETQ. CDR3 length: 14 residues. J lost 4 bases, V lost 4 bases, and 3 bases had no gene match.

The V gene is TRBV29-1, the J gene TRBJ1-1; 7 nucleotides agree with TRBD1. Germline V gene lookup returns CDR1 SQVTM and CDR2 ANQGSEA. Trimming removed 5 bases from V and 0 bases from J; junction bases left unmatched: 6. This CDR3 is built from 14 residues. DNA for the CDR3: TGCAGCGTTCACGGGACAGCTTTGAACACTGAAGCTTTCTTT. As protein: CSVHGTALNTEAFF.

The rearrangement joins TRBV7-9 to TRBJ1-1; tentatively, D is TRBD1 (5 bases). From germline, CDR1 is SEHNR and CDR2 FQNEAQ (reference sequence). V lost 0 bases, J lost 10 bases, and 12 bases lay in between. The length of the CDR3 is 13 residues. The CDR3 DNA is TGTGCCAGCAGCTTAGCAGGGGCATTCGGAGCTTTCTTT. Its translation: CASSLAGAFGAFF.

This chain connects TRBV2 to TRBJ2-1, with 7 positions matching TRBD2. The germline V gene has CDR1 SNHLY and CDR2 FYNNEI. V lost 6 bases to trimming and J lost 9 bases; unmatched junction nucleotides: 14. The CDR3 runs 15 residues. The CDR3 is CASRDSAGQRGEQFF. CDR3 coding DNA: TGTGCCAGCAGGGATTCAGCGGGGCAGAGGGGTGAGCAGTTCTTC.

The gene calls are TRBV14 and TRBJ2-7; weak D call: TRBD2 (5 bases). The CDR3 consists of 14 residues. Deletions cut 3 bases from V and 6 bases from J, with 15 bases between. Germline values: CDR1 SGHDN, CDR2 FVKESK. As DNA, the CDR3 is TGTGCCAGCAGCCACCCCGGAGGACGCCTCGAGCAGTACTTC. Its translation: CASSHPGGRLEQYF.

This clone appeared a single time. The chain joins TRBV5-1 to TRBJ2-1; D not resolved. From germline, CDR1 is SGHRS and CDR2 YFSETQ. This CDR3 is 16 amino acids long. Deletions cut 1 base from V and 0 bases from J, with 11 bases between. The CDR3 sequence is CASSLTTLSSYNEQFF. CDR3 sequence (DNA): TGCGCCAGCAGCTTGACTACCTTGAGCTCCTACAATGAGCAGTTCTTC.

On this clone itself: The sample contains more than one DNA sequence encoding this CDR3. J is TRBJ1-5 and V is TRBV7-9, with no clear D. The V and J ends lost 1 base and 6 bases respectively, with 4 bases between them. There are 12 residues in the CDR3. Germline CDR1 reads SEHNR; CDR2 reads FQNEAQ (reference sequence). CDR3 sequence: CASSLEAQPQHF. The CDR3 nucleotides read TGTGCCAGCAGCTTAGAGGCTCAGCCCCAGCATTTT.

The chain links TRBV9 to TRBJ1-4, with unresolved D. Germline CDR1 SGDLS, CDR2 YYNGEE. The CDR3 has 14 amino acids. V shed 5 bases and J shed 2 bases, with 10 bases lying between them. The chain's CDR3 is CASSHTSTNEKLFF. The CDR3 DNA sequence: TGTGCCAGCAGTCATACGTCCACTAATGAAAAACTGTTTTTT.

This sequence joins TRBV19 and TRBJ2-1, with a tentative D call TRBD2 (6 bases). Looked up from germline, CDR1 is LNHDA and CDR2 is SQIVND (reference sequence). Deletions cut 3 bases from V and 0 bases from J, with 12 bases between. The CDR3 spans 16 residues. The CDR3 region is CASSMISGGSYNEQFF. Written as DNA, the CDR3 is TGTGCCAGTAGTATGATTAGCGGAGGCTCCTACAATGAGCAGTTCTTC.

The chain uses TRBV5-1 and TRBJ1-4, with TRBD1 matching 10 bases. This CDR3 spans 14 amino acids. V trimming: 3 bases; J trimming: 7 bases; junction bases outside the gene matches: 3. Germline loops: CDR1 SGHRS, CDR2 YFSETQ. CDR3 nucleotides: TGCGCCAGCAGCTCCCGACAGGGGGCTGAAAAACTGTTTTTT. As protein: CASSSRQGAEKLFF.

About this clone itself: Other DNA variants within this sample encode the same CDR3. The J gene is TRBJ2-7, the V gene TRBV20-1; D remains ambiguous. Per germline, CDR1 DFQATT and CDR2 SNEGSKA (reference sequence). The CDR3 is 10 residues long. Trimming left V 2 bases short and J 3 bases short, with 2 bases between. CDR3 DNA sequence: TGCAGTGCTAGAAACTACGAGCAGTACTTC. Translation: CSARNYEQYF.

This clone was recorded only once. Germline and junction disagree at one end, which may indicate a read error. This chain joins TRBV27 and TRBJ1-1; 8 bases are a match to TRBD1. Germline V gives CDR1 MNHEY, CDR2 SMNVEV (reference sequence). This CDR3 is 14 amino acids long. The CDR3 coding sequence is TGTGCCAGCAGTTTACTCAGGGGGCGAGGTGAAACTTTCTTT. Protein sequence: CASSLLRGRGETFF.

A word on this clone: Distinct nucleotide sequences in the sample also encode this CDR3. The chain joins TRBV7-8 to TRBJ1-1, with TRBD1 identical over 8 bases. The junction had 7 bases not matched to a gene; V was cut back by 5 bases and J by 2 bases. The CDR3 runs 15 residues. CDR1 and CDR2 (germline): SGHVS, FQNEAQ. The CDR3: CASSPRDRKNTEAFF. DNA of the CDR3: TGTGCCAGCAGCCCCCGGGACAGGAAAAACACTGAAGCTTTCTTT.

The chain carries TRBV5-8 and TRBJ2-4; D remains unclear. CDR1 is SGHTS, CDR2 YDEGEE, per germline. This CDR3 is built from 17 residues. V was cut by 4 bases and J by 0 bases, with 17 bases left in between. This CDR3 reads CASSLITLSLAKNIQYF. CDR3 DNA sequence: TGTGCCAGCAGCCTGATTACTTTATCTTTAGCCAAAAACATTCAGTACTTC. Together with reference TRBV5-8 and TRBJ2-4, the CDR3 gives the full variable domain: EAGVTQSPTHLIKTRGQQATLRCSPISGHTSVYWYQQALGLGLQFLLWYDEGEERNRGNFPPRFSGRQFPNYSSELNVNALELEDSALYLCASSLITLSLAKNIQYFGAGTRLSVL.

The rearrangement uses TRBV9 and TRBJ2-7, with D possibly matching TRBD2 (6 bases). The CDR3 sequence is 15 residues long. The germline V and J ends were trimmed by 4 bases and 4 bases, with 18 bases remaining between them. Germline V CDR1 and CDR2: SGDLS, YYNGEE. CDR3 in DNA: TGTGCCAGCAGCCCCCGACTAGTGGGCGTTTACGAGCAGTACTTC. As protein: CASSPRLVGVYEQYF.

The chain links TRBV20-1 to TRBJ2-1; D is uncertain. The CDR3 loop spans 11 amino acids. CDR1 and CDR2 from the germline V gene are DFQATT and SNEGSKA (reference sequence). The V gene lost 2 bases and the J gene lost 10 bases, with 9 bases spanning the gap. The CDR3 DNA follows: TGCAGTGCTAGAAAGGTCCTAGAGCAGTTCTTC. This encodes CSARKVLEQFF.

The chain is built from TRBV7-3 and TRBJ2-3; 8 positions agree with TRBD2. After removal of 5 bases from V and 2 bases from J, the junction contained 9 bases not matched to a gene. The CDR3 has 16 amino acids. Germline values: CDR1 SGHTA, CDR2 FQGTGA. The CDR3 loop reads CASSLRLRGATDTQYF. CDR3 bases: TGTGCCAGCAGCCTACGTTTGCGGGGGGCCACAGATACGCAGTATTTT.

The genes are TRBV6-1 and TRBJ2-7; tentative D call: TRBD2 (5 bases). From germline, CDR1 is MNHNS and CDR2 SASEGT. The ends were cut back, 6 bases at V and 4 bases at J, with 10 bases in the middle. The CDR3 runs to 12 residues. CDR3 loop: CASSHTRYEQYF. CDR3 coding DNA: TGTGCCAGCAGCCATACTAGGTACGAGCAGTACTTC.

V is TRBV5-4 and J is TRBJ2-7, with D perhaps TRBD2 (6 bases). The V end was cut by 2 bases, the J end by 2 bases, with 17 bases between. The CDR3 length is 16 residues. Germline loops: CDR1 SGHNT, CDR2 YYREEE (reference sequence). CDR3 loop: CASSFGGPGVAYEQYF. CDR3 DNA sequence: TGTGCCAGCAGCTTCGGAGGGCCTGGAGTGGCCTACGAGCAGTACTTC.

The chain is built from TRBV21-1 and TRBJ1-5; the table's TRBD1 call for D was not verified on the DNA. TRBV21-1 is a pseudogene segment. CDR3 length: 16 amino acids. CDR3 DNA: TGTGCCAGCAGCAAACTTTCAGGGGCGAATAATCAGCCCCAGCATTTT. It encodes CASSKLSGANNQPQHF.